Below are 23 T cell receptor beta chains sequenced from a single sample in a study of tumor-infiltrating lymphocytes in primary liver carcinoma. Starting material for RNA and DNA co-extraction consisted of roughly 19-34 mg of unsorted bulk tissue. Researchers generated TCR beta cDNA from about 530 ng of total RNA, relying on a constant-region primer. Three-round nested multiplex PCR performed with slightly modified ARM-PCR produced the TCR beta libraries. Primers for the first two PCR rounds were TRBV1-TRBV30 forward primers and a C-beta reverse primer (10 cycles per round). Via MiXCR, TCRdb re-called the multiplex PCR reads, giving one row per CDR3 protein. In the table there are some 130,000 distinct CDR3 sequences, under 70% of which are singletons. Sequenced sample: tumor-adjacent normal liver tissue. The source of these receptors is a woman aged 55-69 years with primary liver carcinoma and hepatitis B virus infection.

The sample holds one count of this clonotype. A much bigger clone sits one base away, suggesting this may be a read error. The chain recombines TRBV7-9 with TRBJ1-5; unclear D gene. V was shortened by 1 base and J by 6 bases, with 4 bases between the two germline ends. Germline values: CDR1 SEHNR, CDR2 FQNEAQ (reference sequence). The CDR3 runs to 12 residues. CDR3 sequence (DNA): TGTGCCAGCAGCTTAGAGGTTCAGCCCCAGCATTTT. This sequence encodes CASSLEVQPQHF. The entire variable domain, with the rest obtained from reference TRBV7-9 and TRBJ1-5, is as follows: DTGVSQNPRHKITKRGQNVTFRCDPISEHNRLYWYRQTLGQGPEFLTYFQNEAQLEKSRLLSDRFSAERPKGSFSTLEIQRTEQGDSAMYLCASSLEVQPQHFGDGTRLSIL.

This clonotype showed up just once. The rearrangement links TRBV11-3 to TRBJ1-1, with unresolved D. The CDR3 is 16 amino acids. Trimming shortened V by 1 base and J by 1 base, and 13 bases separated the two germline ends. Per germline, CDR1 SGHNT and CDR2 YENEEA. This CDR3 is CASSLVSEYRNTEAFF. The CDR3 bases are TGTGCCAGCAGCTTAGTCAGTGAGTACCGGAACACTGAAGCTTTCTTT.

This rearrangement joins TRBV19 to TRBJ2-7, with D perhaps matching TRBD2 (6 bases). The CDR3 is made up of 12 amino acids. The germline V gene has CDR1 LNHDA and CDR2 SQIVND (reference sequence). The V end was cut by 11 bases, the J end by 3 bases, with 14 bases between. The CDR3 DNA reads TGTGCCGGCGGGGACGGACTCTACGAGCAGTACTTC. As protein: CAGGDGLYEQYF. The full variable domain, its missing parts supplied by reference TRBV19 and TRBJ2-7, is DGGITQSPKYLFRKEGQNVTLSCEQNLNHDAMYWYRQDPGQGLRLIYYSQIVNDFQKGDIAEGYSVSREKKESFPLTVTSAQKNPTAFYLCAGGDGLYEQYFGPGTRLTVT.

The sample holds many counts of this clonotype. The J gene is TRBJ1-2, the V gene TRBV7-9, with D uncertain. The CDR3 runs 14 residues. Trimming removed 1 base at V and 5 bases at J, with 11 bases between. In germline, CDR1 is SEHNR, CDR2 FQNEAQ (reference sequence). The CDR3 loop reads CASSLEVPGYGYTF. The CDR3, as DNA: TGTGCCAGCAGCTTAGAAGTGCCTGGGTATGGCTACACCTTC.

CDR3 residues: CASSFAPQGVGANVMTF. CDR3 nucleotides: TGTGCCAGCAGCTTTGCTCCCCAGGGGGTTGGGGCCAACGTAATGACTTTC. The chain employs TRBV12-3 or TRBV12-4 and TRBJ2-6; TRBD1 matches 7 bases. The CDR3 totals 17 residues. V lost 6 bases, J lost 17 bases, and 25 bases stayed unmatched.

This clonotype was seen ten or more times. An end of the junction does not agree with germline; a read error may underlie this. The chain carries TRBV4-1 and TRBJ2-7; D is perhaps TRBD2 (5 bases). The CDR3 extends over 17 amino acids. From germline, CDR1 is MGHRA and CDR2 YSYEKL. The CDR3 DNA sequence: TGCGCCAGCAGACAAGACGGACGGGGTGCTCGGGACTACGAGCAGTACTTC. Residues: CASRQDGRGARDYEQYF.

This sequence joins TRBV29-1 and TRBJ2-3; D may be TRBD1 (6 bases). Germline lookup yields CDR1 SQVTM and CDR2 ANQGSEA. V was cut by 5 bases and J by 7 bases, with 16 bases left in between. CDR3 length: 13 residues. Here the CDR3 DNA reads TGCAGCGTTATCCGACAGGCGACAAATACGCAGTATTTT. Residues: CSVIRQATNTQYF.

This clonotype was seen a handful of times. Possible read error: a much larger clone is one base away. The chain uses TRBV7-8 and TRBJ2-2; 7 nucleotides align to TRBD2. CDR3 length: 16 amino acids. Germline V gene lookup returns CDR1 SGHVS and CDR2 FQNEAQ. Here the CDR3 DNA reads TGTGCCAGCAGCTTATCCGGGGGGTCGAACACCGGGGAGCTGTTATTT. Translating gives CASSLSGGSNTGELLF.

In regard to this clonotype: The junction departs from the called germline gene at one end, perhaps through a read error. The chain is built from TRBV11-2 and TRBJ2-5; possible D gene TRBD2, 6 bases. This CDR3 contains 18 residues. Germline values: CDR1 SGHAT, CDR2 FQNNGV. CDR3 amino acids: CASSPPLPDSKPRETQYF. CDR3 nucleotides: TGTGCCAGCAGTCCACCACTCCCAGACTCGAAGCCCCGGGAGACCCAATACTTC.

This chain uses TRBV5-5 with TRBJ1-5; D not resolved. CDR3 length: 15 residues. The germline V gene encodes CDR1 SGHKS and CDR2 YYEKEE (reference sequence). The V end lost 8 bases, the J end lost 2 bases, and 17 bases lay between the germline ends. CDR3 protein: CASILVSGGNQPQHF. The CDR3 DNA follows: TGTGCCAGTATCTTGGTCAGTGGGGGCAATCAGCCCCAGCATTTT.

The chain is built from TRBV6-1 and TRBJ2-7; D is unresolved. CDR3 length equals 12 residues. Germline assignment: CDR1 MNHNS and CDR2 SASEGT. Trimming took off 11 bases at V and 0 bases at J, with 11 bases between the two ends. The CDR3 nucleotides are TGTGCCGGCGGAAGGCACTCCTACGAGCAGTACTTC. Translated, it gives CAGGRHSYEQYF.

This clonotype was found a few times. A much larger clone is a single base away; this may be a read error. The chain employs TRBV29-1 and TRBJ1-4; 7 bases align to TRBD1. This CDR3 has 15 residues. In germline, CDR1 is SQVTM, CDR2 ANQGSEA. CDR3 DNA sequence: TGCAGCGTTGCCAAGACGGGGACAGAGAATGAAAAACTGCTTTTT. Translation: CSVAKTGTENEKLLF.

A word on this clonotype: One junction end does not reproduce the germline sequence, and a read error may be involved. The CDR3 region is CASSTHFRWRGTDAFF. As DNA, the CDR3 is TGTGCCAGCAGCACTCACTTCAGGTGGCGAGGCACTGATGCTTTCTTT. The rearrangement uses TRBV14 and TRBJ1-1; D gene ambiguous. The CDR3 totals 16 residues. Germline V gives CDR1 SGHDN, CDR2 FVKESK.

Only one count was recorded for this clonotype. The rearrangement uses TRBV10-3 and TRBJ2-3; 8 bases are a match to TRBD2. Germline V gene data show CDR1 as ENHRY and CDR2 as SYGVKD. The length of the CDR3 is 15 residues. CDR3 bases: TGTGTCTTCAGGAGGCGAGCGGGAGAGACAGATACGCAGTATTTT. This encodes CVFRRRAGETDTQYF.

To note about this clonotype: Lacking the conserved final phenylalanine or tryptophan, this CDR3 likely reflects a read error. The chain links TRBV20-1 to TRBJ1-1; the D gene is possibly TRBD1 (6 bases). This CDR3 is built from 13 residues. The germline V gene encodes CDR1 DFQATT and CDR2 SNEGSKA (reference sequence). Written as DNA, the CDR3 is TGCAATGCTAGTCCAGGGAAGGGGGCTGAAGCTTTCTCT. This encodes CNASPGKGAEAFS.

Concerning this clonotype: Relative to the germline gene, one junction end is altered; a read error may explain this. CDR3 nucleotides: TGTGCCAGGAGTGATTCCCAGCGGGCCTCCTCCTACAACGAGCAGTTCTTC. Translated, it gives CARSDSQRASSYNEQFF. The gene calls are TRBV25-1 and TRBJ2-1; tentatively, D is TRBD2 (6 bases). This CDR3 has 17 amino acids. Germline V gene data show CDR1 as MGHDK and CDR2 as SYGVNS.

Notes on this clonotype: The CDR3 end shows no conserved phenylalanine or tryptophan, and so a read error is likely. The chain links TRBV11-2 to TRBJ2-2, with D uncertain. This CDR3 spans 13 amino acids. Germline CDR1 and CDR2: SGHAT and FQNNGV. The CDR3 region is CASSLDPSGELFL. DNA for the CDR3: TGTGCTAGCAGCCTAGACCCTTCCGGGGAGCTGTTTCTT.

As regards this clonotype: A read error is possible here, since a much larger clone lies one base away. This chain uses TRBV28 with TRBJ2-1, with D possibly TRBD1 on 5 matching bases. Germline values: CDR1 MDHEN, CDR2 SYDVKM. The V end lost 2 bases, the J end lost 4 bases, and 18 bases lay between the germline ends. The CDR3 spans 17 residues. CDR3 in DNA: TGTGCCAGCAGTTTAGTTTTAATGAACAGGCGATACAATGAGCAGTTCTTC. This codes for CASSLVLMNRRYNEQFF.

Of note for this clonotype: Germline and junction disagree at one end, which may indicate a read error. The chain combines TRBV6-2 or TRBV6-3 with TRBJ2-5; D possibly corresponds to TRBD2 (6 bases). The CDR3 spans 16 residues. Per the germline V gene, CDR1 is MNHEY and CDR2 is SVGEGT. This CDR3 reads CASGYYLGRGEEAQYF. Written as DNA, the CDR3 is TGTGCCAGCGGTTACTATCTCGGGCGGGGAGAAGAGGCCCAGTACTTC.

About this clonotype: A read error may account for a junction end that differs from germline. The chain joins TRBV6-1 to TRBJ2-7; TRBD2 aligns across 7 bases. From germline, CDR1 is MNHNS and CDR2 SASEGT. The CDR3 totals 15 residues. In DNA form, the CDR3 reads TGTGCCAGCGTCCGATCTAGCGGTAGCTCCTATGAGCAGTACTTC. It encodes CASVRSSGSSYEQYF.

Points on this clonotype: It may be a read error: a sequence one base away is much more abundant. CDR3 sequence: CASRTGGMSNQPQHF. CDR3 coding DNA: TGTGCCAGCAGAACAGGGGGCATGAGCAATCAGCCCCAGCATTTT. This sequence joins TRBV28 and TRBJ1-5; 9 bases map to TRBD1. Germline assignment: CDR1 MDHEN and CDR2 SYDVKM. The J segment lost 1 base and the V segment lost 6 bases, leaving 4 bases of the junction unmatched. This CDR3 has 15 residues.

On this clonotype itself: In this CDR3 the conserved last residue, phenylalanine or tryptophan, is missing, so a read error is likely. The chain joins TRBV11-3 to TRBJ2-7; 7 nucleotides align to TRBD1. The CDR3 is 15 residues long. CDR1 is SGHNT and CDR2 is YENEEA in the germline V gene. DNA of the CDR3: TGTGCCATCAGCTTAGTTGGGACAGCCAACTACGATCAGTACTTA. Translating it yields CAISLVGTANYDQYL.

In its sample, this clonotype was seen many times. The CDR3 is CASRQGGKETQYF. The CDR3, as DNA: TGTGCCAGTCGACAGGGGGGGAAAGAGACCCAGTACTTC. This chain connects TRBV28 to TRBJ2-5; TRBD1 matches at 9 bases. CDR1 is MDHEN and CDR2 is SYDVKM in the germline V gene. The CDR3 is 13 residues long. The J segment lost 3 bases and the V segment lost 9 bases, leaving 5 bases of the junction unmatched.